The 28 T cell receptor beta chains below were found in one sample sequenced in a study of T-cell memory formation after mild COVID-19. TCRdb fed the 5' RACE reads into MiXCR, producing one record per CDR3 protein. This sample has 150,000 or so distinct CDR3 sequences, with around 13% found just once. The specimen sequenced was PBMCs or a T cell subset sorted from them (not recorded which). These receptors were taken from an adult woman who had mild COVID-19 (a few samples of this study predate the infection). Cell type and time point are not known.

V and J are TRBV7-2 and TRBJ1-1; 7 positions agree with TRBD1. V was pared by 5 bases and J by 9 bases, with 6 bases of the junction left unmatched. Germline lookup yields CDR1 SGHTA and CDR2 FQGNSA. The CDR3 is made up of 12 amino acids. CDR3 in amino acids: CASSLGTVKAFF. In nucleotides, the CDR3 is TGTGCCAGCAGCCTGGGGACAGTTAAAGCTTTCTTT.

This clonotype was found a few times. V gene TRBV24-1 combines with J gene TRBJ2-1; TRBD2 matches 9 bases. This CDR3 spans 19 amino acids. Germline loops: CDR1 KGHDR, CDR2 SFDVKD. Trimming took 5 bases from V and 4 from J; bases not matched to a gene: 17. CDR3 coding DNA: TGTGCCACCAGTGGAGCTCCCGCTGGGCTAGCGGGACATTACAATGAGCAGTTCTTC. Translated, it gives CATSGAPAGLAGHYNEQFF.

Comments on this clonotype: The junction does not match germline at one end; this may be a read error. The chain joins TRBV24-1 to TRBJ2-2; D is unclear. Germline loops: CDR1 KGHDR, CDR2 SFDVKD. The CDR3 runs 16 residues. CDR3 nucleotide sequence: TGTTCCACCAGTGATTTGTCTCGTCCAAACACCGGGGAGCTGTTTTTT. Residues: CSTSDLSRPNTGELFF.

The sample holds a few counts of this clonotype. The CDR3 loop reads CASIPTSGSHNEQFF. CDR3 DNA sequence: TGTGCCAGCATCCCGACTAGCGGGAGTCACAATGAGCAGTTCTTC. The chain joins TRBV6-6 to TRBJ2-1; 12 bases agree with TRBD2. The CDR3 sequence is 15 residues long. Germline V gene data show CDR1 as MNHNY and CDR2 as SVGAGI (reference sequence). V gave up 7 bases and J gave up 5 bases; unmatched junction bases: 6.

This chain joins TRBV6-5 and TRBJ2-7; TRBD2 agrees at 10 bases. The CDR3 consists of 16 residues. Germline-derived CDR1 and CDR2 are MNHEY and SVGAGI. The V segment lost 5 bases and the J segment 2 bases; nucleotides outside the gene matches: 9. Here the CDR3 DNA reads TGTGCCAGCAGTGAGACCGGACTAGCGGTAGCCTACGAGCAGTACTTC. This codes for CASSETGLAVAYEQYF.

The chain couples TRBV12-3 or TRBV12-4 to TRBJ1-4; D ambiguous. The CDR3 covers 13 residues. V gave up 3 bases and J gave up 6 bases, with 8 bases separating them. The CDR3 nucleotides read TGTGCCAGCAGTTTGTCGACTGATGAAAAACTGTTTTTT. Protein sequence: CASSLSTDEKLFF.

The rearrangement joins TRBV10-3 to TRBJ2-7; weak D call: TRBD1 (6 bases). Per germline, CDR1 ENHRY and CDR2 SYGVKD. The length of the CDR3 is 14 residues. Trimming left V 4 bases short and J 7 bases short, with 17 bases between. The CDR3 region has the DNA TGTGCCATCAGTGCAAACACAGGGTTGGGTGAGCAGTACTTC. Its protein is CAISANTGLGEQYF.

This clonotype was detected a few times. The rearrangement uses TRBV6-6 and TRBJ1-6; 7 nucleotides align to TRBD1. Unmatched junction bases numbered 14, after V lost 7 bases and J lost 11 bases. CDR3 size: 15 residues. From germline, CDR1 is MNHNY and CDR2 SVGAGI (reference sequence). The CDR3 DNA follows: TGTGCCAGCACCTTATCGACAGGGACTGGGGCACCCCTCCACTTT. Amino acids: CASTLSTGTGAPLHF.

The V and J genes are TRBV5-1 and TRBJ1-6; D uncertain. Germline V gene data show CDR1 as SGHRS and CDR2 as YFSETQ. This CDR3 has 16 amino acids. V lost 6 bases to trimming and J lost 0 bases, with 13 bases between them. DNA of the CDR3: TGCGCCAGCACGCGCGAGGGTAGCTCCTATAATTCACCCCTCCACTTT. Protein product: CASTREGSSYNSPLHF.

CDR3 loop: CASSQDGGLNQPQHF. The CDR3 DNA follows: TGTGCCAGCAGCCAAGATGGAGGGTTAAATCAGCCCCAGCATTTT. The chain joins TRBV3-1 to TRBJ1-5, with no clear D. The CDR3 length is 15 residues. Between the trimmed V and J ends, which lost 0 bases and 4 bases, there was a span of 10 bases. From germline, CDR1 is LGHDT and CDR2 YNNKEL (reference sequence).

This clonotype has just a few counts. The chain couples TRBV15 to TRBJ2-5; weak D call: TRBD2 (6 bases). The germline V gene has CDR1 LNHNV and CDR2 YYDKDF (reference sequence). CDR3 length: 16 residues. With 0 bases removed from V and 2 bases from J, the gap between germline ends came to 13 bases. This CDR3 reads CATSRDSASAQETQYF. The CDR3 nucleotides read TGTGCCACCAGCAGAGATTCGGCTAGCGCACAAGAGACCCAGTACTTC.

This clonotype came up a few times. The CDR3 region has the DNA TGTGCCAGCAGCTTAGGGACAGGGGGACAATGGAACACTGAAGCTTTCTTT. This gives the protein CASSLGTGGQWNTEAFF. The chain joins TRBV7-9 to TRBJ1-1; 10 bases map to TRBD1. With 1 base clipped from V and 1 base from J, the junction kept 6 bases outside the gene matches. The CDR3 covers 17 residues. Looked up from germline, CDR1 is SEHNR and CDR2 is FQNEAQ (reference sequence).

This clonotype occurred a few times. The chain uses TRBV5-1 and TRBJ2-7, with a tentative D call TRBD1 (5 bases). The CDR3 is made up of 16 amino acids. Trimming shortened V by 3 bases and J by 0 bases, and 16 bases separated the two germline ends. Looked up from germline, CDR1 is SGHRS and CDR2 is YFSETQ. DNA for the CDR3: TGCGCCAGCAGCTACGTCGCAGGGCTGAGCTCCTACGAGCAGTACTTC. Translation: CASSYVAGLSSYEQYF.

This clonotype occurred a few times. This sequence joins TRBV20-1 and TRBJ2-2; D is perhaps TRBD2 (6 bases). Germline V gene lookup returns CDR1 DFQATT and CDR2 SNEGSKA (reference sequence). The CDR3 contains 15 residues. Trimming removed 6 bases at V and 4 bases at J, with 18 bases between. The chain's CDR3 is CSASHSGEFTGELFF. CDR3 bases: TGCAGTGCCAGCCATAGCGGAGAGTTCACCGGGGAGCTGTTTTTT.

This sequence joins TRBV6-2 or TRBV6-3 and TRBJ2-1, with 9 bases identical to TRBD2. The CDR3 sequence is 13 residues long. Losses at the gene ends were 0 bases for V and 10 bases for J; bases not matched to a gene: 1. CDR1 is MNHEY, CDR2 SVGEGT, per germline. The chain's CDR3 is CASSYSGLAEQFF. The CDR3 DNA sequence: TGTGCCAGCAGTTACTCAGGACTAGCGGAGCAGTTCTTC.

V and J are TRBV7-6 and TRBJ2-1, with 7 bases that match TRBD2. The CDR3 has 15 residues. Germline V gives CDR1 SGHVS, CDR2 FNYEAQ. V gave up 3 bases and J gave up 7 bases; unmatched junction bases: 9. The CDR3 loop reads CASSFLLGGGNEQFF. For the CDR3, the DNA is TGTGCCAGCAGCTTCTTATTGGGCGGGGGTAATGAGCAGTTCTTC.

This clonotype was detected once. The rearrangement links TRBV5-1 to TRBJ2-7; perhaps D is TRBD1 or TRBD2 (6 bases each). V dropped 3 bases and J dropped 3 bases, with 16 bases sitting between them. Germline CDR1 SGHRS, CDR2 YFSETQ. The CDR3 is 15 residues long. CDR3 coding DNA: TGCGCCAGCAGCTCGCCGGGGGCTTTGGTCTACGAGCAGTACTTC. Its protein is CASSSPGALVYEQYF.

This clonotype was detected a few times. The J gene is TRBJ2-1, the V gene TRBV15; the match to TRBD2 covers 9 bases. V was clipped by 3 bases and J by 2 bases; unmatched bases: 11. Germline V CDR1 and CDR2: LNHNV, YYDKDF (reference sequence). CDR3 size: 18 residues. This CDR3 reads CATSSPLPASGTYNEQFF. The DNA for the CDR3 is TGTGCCACCAGCAGCCCTCTCCCGGCTAGCGGGACCTACAATGAGCAGTTCTTC.

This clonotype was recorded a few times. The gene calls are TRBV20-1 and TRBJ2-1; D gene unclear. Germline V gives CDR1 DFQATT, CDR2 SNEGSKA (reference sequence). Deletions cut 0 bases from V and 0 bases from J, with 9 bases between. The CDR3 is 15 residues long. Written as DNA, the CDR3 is TGCAGTGCTAGAGATCTTGCGAGCTCCTACAATGAGCAGTTCTTC. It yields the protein CSARDLASSYNEQFF.

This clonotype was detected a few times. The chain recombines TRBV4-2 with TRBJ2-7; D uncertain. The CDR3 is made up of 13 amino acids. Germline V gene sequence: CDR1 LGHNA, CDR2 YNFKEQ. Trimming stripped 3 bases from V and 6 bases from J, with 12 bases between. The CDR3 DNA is TGTGCCAGCAGCCACGGAGACACGGGCGAGCAGTACTTC. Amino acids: CASSHGDTGEQYF.

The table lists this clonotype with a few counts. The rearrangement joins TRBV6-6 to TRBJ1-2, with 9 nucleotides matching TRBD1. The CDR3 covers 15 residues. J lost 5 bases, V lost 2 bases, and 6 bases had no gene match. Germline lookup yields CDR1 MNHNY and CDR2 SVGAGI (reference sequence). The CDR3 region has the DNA TGTGCCAGCAGTTACCCCGGGACAGGGCCTTATGGCTACACCTTC. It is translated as CASSYPGTGPYGYTF.

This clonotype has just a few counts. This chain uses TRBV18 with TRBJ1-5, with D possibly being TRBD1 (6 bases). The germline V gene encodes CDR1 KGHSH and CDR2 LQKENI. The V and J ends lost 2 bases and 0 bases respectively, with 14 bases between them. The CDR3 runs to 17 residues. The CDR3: CASSPFGQLNSNQPQHF. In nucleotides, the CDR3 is TGTGCCAGCTCACCATTCGGACAGTTGAATAGCAATCAGCCCCAGCATTTT.

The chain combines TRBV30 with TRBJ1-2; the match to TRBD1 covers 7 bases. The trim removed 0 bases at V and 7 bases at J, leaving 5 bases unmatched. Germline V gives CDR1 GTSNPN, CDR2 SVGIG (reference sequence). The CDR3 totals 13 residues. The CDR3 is CAWSVLGTVGYTF. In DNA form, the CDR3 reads TGTGCCTGGAGTGTACTGGGGACAGTTGGCTACACCTTC.

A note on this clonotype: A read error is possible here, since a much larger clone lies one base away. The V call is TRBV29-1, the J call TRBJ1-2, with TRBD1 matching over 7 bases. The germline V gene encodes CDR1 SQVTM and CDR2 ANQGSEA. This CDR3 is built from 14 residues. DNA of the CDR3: TGCAGCATTCGAACAGGGGCTGCCTACTATGTCTACACCTTC. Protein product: CSIRTGAAYYVYTF.

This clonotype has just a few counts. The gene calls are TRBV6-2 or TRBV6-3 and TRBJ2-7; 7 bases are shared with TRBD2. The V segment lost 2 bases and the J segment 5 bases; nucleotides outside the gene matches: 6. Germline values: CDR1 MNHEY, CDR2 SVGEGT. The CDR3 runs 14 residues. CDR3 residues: CASSYRRGFNEQYF. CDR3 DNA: TGTGCCAGCAGTTACAGGCGGGGGTTCAACGAGCAGTACTTC.

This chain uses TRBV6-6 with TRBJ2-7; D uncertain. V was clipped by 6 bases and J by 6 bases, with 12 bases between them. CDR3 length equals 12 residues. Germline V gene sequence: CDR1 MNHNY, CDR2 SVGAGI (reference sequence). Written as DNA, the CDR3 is TGTGCCAGCAGCTTTGATAGAGCCGAGCAGTACTTC. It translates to CASSFDRAEQYF.

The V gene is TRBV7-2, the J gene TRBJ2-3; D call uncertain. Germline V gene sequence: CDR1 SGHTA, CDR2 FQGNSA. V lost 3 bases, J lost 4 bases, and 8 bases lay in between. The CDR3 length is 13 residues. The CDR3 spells CASSLIVPDTQYF. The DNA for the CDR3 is TGTGCCAGCAGCTTGATTGTGCCAGATACGCAGTATTTT. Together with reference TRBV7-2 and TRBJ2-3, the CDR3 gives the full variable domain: GAGVSQSPSNKVTEKGKDVELRCDPISGHTALYWYRQSLGQGLEFLIYFQGNSAPDKSGLPSDRFSAERTGGSVSTLTIQRTQQEDSAVYLCASSLIVPDTQYFGPGTRLTVL.

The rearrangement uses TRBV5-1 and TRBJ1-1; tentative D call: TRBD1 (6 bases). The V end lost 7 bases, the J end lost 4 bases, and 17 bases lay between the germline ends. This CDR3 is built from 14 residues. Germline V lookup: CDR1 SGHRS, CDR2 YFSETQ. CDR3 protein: CASRPNRDRTEAFF. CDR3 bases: TGCGCCAGCCGCCCTAACAGGGATCGCACTGAAGCTTTCTTT.